This TCR beta chain was identified in a study of cytomegalovirus exposure and HLA in healthy donors. A multiplex PCR was run with 60 Vbeta primers and 13 Jbeta primers. Here immunoSEQ multiplex PCR was the method, and the copy in TCRdb shows in-frame clones only, minus some. The profile shows approximately 130,000 clones, over 65% of them singletons. Findings and caveats of the study: CMV serostatus was the sole immune exposure information available. Among the CMV-associated chains, a few were confirmed in vitro as specific for CMV antigens.

Worth noting for this clone: Its antigen is not known.

The CDR3 length is 14 residues. V dropped 0 bases and J dropped 3 bases, with 9 bases sitting between them. The germline CDR1 and CDR2 sequences are KGHSH and LQKENI. This chain uses TRBV18 with TRBJ2-7; no definite D call. This receptor was obtained from a man aged 50-60 years in good health and CMV-seronegative. The sample was PBMCs. The CDR3 nucleotides read TGTGCCAGCTCACCACCCCCCAACTTCTACGAGCAGTACTTC. Its protein is CASSPPPNFYEQYF.